This T cell receptor beta chain stems from a study of shared clonotypes between healthy human individuals. V was pared by 0 bases and J by 0 bases, with 7 bases between. This CDR3 is built from 15 residues. Germline values: CDR1 WNHNN, CDR2 SYGVQD (reference sequence). Assay execution proceeded at the deep level. Libraries were prepared by immunoSEQ multiplex PCR; TCRdb keeps only in-frame clonotypes and omits some of them. This table has 2,500,000 or so clones, more than 90% appearing once. A word on this clone: The target antigen is unknown. In the same sample, other DNA sequences code for this CDR3.

General study points: Clonotypes which were not shared had lower generation probabilities than clonotypes that all four donors shared.

The sequence was obtained from a man between 18 and 35 years old in good health. Sequencing was performed on naive CD4+ T cells sorted from blood. The subset was: CD45RA+ positively selected. The chain joins TRBV10-1 to TRBJ2-3, with unresolved D. The CDR3 DNA is TGCGCCAGCAGTGAGTCTGGAACTAGCACAGATACGCAGTATTTT. The encoded protein is CASSESGTSTDTQYF.